The next 18 T cell receptor beta chains were all read from a single sample in a study of blood T cell repertoires in COVID-19. Clones were sequenced by immunoSEQ multiplex PCR, and TCRdb holds only the in-frame ones, with some missing. The sample comprises about 380,000 clones, around 89% of which are singletons, and 1.2% rests with the top ten. Sequenced material: PBMCs or T cells enriched from blood (not recorded which). Receptor source: a woman under 30 who had recovered from COVID-19.

This sequence joins TRBV30 and TRBJ1-1; no firm D call. Germline V lookup: CDR1 GTSNPN, CDR2 SVGIG (reference sequence). V gave up 1 base and J gave up 5 bases, with 11 bases separating them. The length of the CDR3 is 13 residues. The CDR3 nucleotides read TGTGCCTGGAGTGGAGGGATTTGGACTGAAGCTTTCTTT. Protein product: CAWSGGIWTEAFF.

This chain connects TRBV11-2 to TRBJ2-3; TRBD2 matches 7 bases. The germline V gene encodes CDR1 SGHAT and CDR2 FQNNGV. The CDR3 has 16 residues. The V gene end was trimmed by 3 bases and the J gene end by 0 bases; junction bases not matched to a gene: 6. CDR3 amino acids: CASSFDRDYSTDTQYF. In nucleotides, the CDR3 is TGTGCCAGCAGCTTCGACCGGGACTATAGCACAGATACGCAGTATTTT.

V usage is TRBV12-5 and J usage is TRBJ1-4; D unclear. This CDR3 is 14 amino acids long. V dropped 5 bases and J dropped 7 bases, with 14 bases sitting between them. CDR1 LGHNT and CDR2 FRNRAP come from the germline V gene. The CDR3 loop reads CASGPRGVGEKLFF. CDR3 nucleotide sequence: TGTGCTAGTGGTCCTCGCGGGGTCGGTGAAAAACTGTTTTTT.

The chain joins TRBV28 to TRBJ2-7; TRBD1 matches 10 bases. This CDR3 is 14 amino acids long. Trimming took 7 bases from V and 2 from J; bases not matched to a gene: 5. Germline CDR1 and CDR2: MDHEN and SYDVKM. The CDR3 spells CASTRDRGPYEQYF. The CDR3 coding sequence is TGTGCCAGCACCAGGGACAGGGGCCCCTACGAGCAGTACTTC.

In its sample, this clone was seen a few times. The V and J genes are TRBV9 and TRBJ1-6; 8 nucleotides line up with TRBD1. J lost 6 bases, V lost 4 bases, and 12 bases had no gene match. Germline V gene sequence: CDR1 SGDLS, CDR2 YYNGEE. The CDR3 is made up of 17 amino acids. In DNA, the CDR3 is TGTGCCAGCAGCTCCCATTCGACGGACAGGGTTAATTCACCCCTCCACTTT. The encoded protein is CASSSHSTDRVNSPLHF. Based on the CDR3 plus reference TRBV9 and TRBJ1-6, the full variable domain is DSGVTQTPKHLITATGQRVTLRCSPRSGDLSVYWYQQSLDQGLQFLIQYYNGEERAKGNILERFSAQQFPDLHSELNLSSLELGDSALYFCASSSHSTDRVNSPLHFGNGTRLTVT.

The chain carries TRBV5-1 and TRBJ2-5, with 10 bases aligning to TRBD1. Germline values: CDR1 SGHRS, CDR2 YFSETQ. The length of the CDR3 is 13 residues. The V and J ends lost 4 bases and 5 bases, in that order; junction bases with no gene match: 2. The CDR3 sequence is CASSGTGAETQYF. The CDR3 nucleotides are TGCGCCAGCAGCGGGACAGGGGCGGAGACCCAGTACTTC.

The chain joins TRBV5-1 to TRBJ2-1; TRBD2 matches 12 bases. The CDR3 contains 19 residues. Germline CDR1 reads SGHRS; CDR2 reads YFSETQ. The V and J ends lost 2 bases and 6 bases, in that order; junction bases with no gene match: 15. The CDR3 sequence: CASSLASGGAGGLSNEQFF. CDR3 DNA: TGCGCCAGCAGCTTAGCTAGCGGGGGGGCCGGAGGGTTGAGCAATGAGCAGTTCTTC. The full variable domain, in which reference TRBV5-1 and TRBJ2-1 provide the parts outside the CDR3, is KAGVTQTPRYLIKTRGQQVTLSCSPISGHRSVSWYQQTPGQGLQFLFEYFSETQRNKGNFPGRFSGRQFSNSRSEMNVSTLELGDSALYLCASSLASGGAGGLSNEQFFGPGTRLTVL.

The chain joins TRBV28 to TRBJ1-6; the match to TRBD1 covers 9 bases. Germline CDR1 reads MDHEN; CDR2 reads SYDVKM. Germline trimming cut 4 bases from V and 7 bases from J; bases unmatched to any gene: 8. The CDR3 runs 16 residues. Written as DNA, the CDR3 is TGTGCCAGCAGTTCTTACGGACAGGGGCTGAATTCACCCCTCCACTTT. This translates into CASSSYGQGLNSPLHF.

The V gene is TRBV19, the J gene TRBJ1-5; TRBD1 agrees at 9 bases. The CDR3 contains 16 residues. From germline, CDR1 is LNHDA and CDR2 SQIVND (reference sequence). With 0 bases clipped from V and 5 bases from J, the junction kept 5 bases outside the gene matches. Here the CDR3 reads CASSIDGQGIDQPQHF. CDR3 DNA: TGTGCCAGTAGTATAGATGGACAGGGGATTGATCAGCCCCAGCATTTT.

This clone was seen only a few times. This chain connects TRBV14 to TRBJ2-1, with 10 bases lining up with TRBD1. The length of the CDR3 is 16 residues. The V and J ends lost 3 bases and 9 bases, in that order; junction bases with no gene match: 11. Germline V gene sequence: CDR1 SGHDN, CDR2 FVKESK. As DNA, the CDR3 is TGTGCCAGCAGCCAGTCCGCCCGACAGGGGGCACTTGAGCAGTTCTTC. Its translation: CASSQSARQGALEQFF.

This rearrangement joins TRBV5-4 to TRBJ2-3, with TRBD2 identical over 15 bases. The germline V gene encodes CDR1 SGHNT and CDR2 YYREEE (reference sequence). This CDR3 has 16 amino acids. With V trimmed by 7 bases and J by 0 bases, 3 bases remained unmatched. In DNA form, the CDR3 reads TGTGCCAGCCCCGGGACTAGCGGGGGGAGCACAGATACGCAGTATTTT. It is translated as CASPGTSGGSTDTQYF.

This rearrangement joins TRBV6-5 to TRBJ1-1; D not resolved. Per the germline V gene, CDR1 is MNHEY and CDR2 is SVGAGI. Trimming removed 10 bases from V and 1 base from J, with 13 bases in between. The CDR3 has 13 amino acids. The CDR3 DNA sequence: TGTGCCACCCCGGGTCTGGGGAACACTGAAGCTTTCTTT. Protein: CATPGLGNTEAFF.

The chain links TRBV4-1 to TRBJ1-2; maybe TRBD1 (5 bases). Germline V gives CDR1 MGHRA, CDR2 YSYEKL. The length of the CDR3 is 14 residues. Trimming took 0 bases from V and 4 from J, leaving 9 bases between them. As DNA, the CDR3 is TGCGCCAGCAGCCAAGAGGGACTCGGCTATGGCTACACCTTC. This gives the protein CASSQEGLGYGYTF.

A remark on this clone: Other DNA sequences within the sample encode an identical CDR3. The V gene is TRBV2, the J gene TRBJ1-1; TRBD1 matches 8 bases. CDR1 SNHLY and CDR2 FYNNEI come from the germline V gene. The CDR3 runs to 14 residues. V shed 3 bases and J 3 bases; nucleotides not matched to a gene: 3. DNA for the CDR3: TGTGCCAGCAGTGAGGACAGGGCTTACACTGAAGCTTTCTTT. Translation: CASSEDRAYTEAFF.

As DNA, the CDR3 is TGTGCCAGCAGCCAAGACCCAGGGAATGAGCAGTTCTTC. This translates into CASSQDPGNEQFF. This chain connects TRBV3-1 (or the pseudogene TRBV3-2) to TRBJ2-1, with D perhaps matching TRBD1 (5 bases). CDR1 is LGHDT and CDR2 is YNNKEL in the germline V gene (reference sequence). V shed 0 bases and J shed 7 bases, with 7 bases lying between them. This CDR3 is 13 amino acids long.

The CDR3 DNA is TGCGCCAGCAGCCAAGACACAGGGGACAAAAACGTCCTGACTTTC. It is translated as CASSQDTGDKNVLTF. The chain links TRBV4-1 to TRBJ2-6; 7 positions agree with TRBD1. This CDR3 has 15 residues. Per germline, CDR1 MGHRA and CDR2 YSYEKL. J was trimmed by 10 bases and V by 0 bases; bases with no gene match: 6.

The chain recombines TRBV7-8 with TRBJ1-1, with D uncertain. This CDR3 is 16 amino acids long. The germline V and J ends were trimmed by 0 bases and 0 bases, with 11 bases remaining between them. Germline V gives CDR1 SGHVS, CDR2 FQNEAQ. The CDR3 DNA reads as TGTGCCAGCAGCTTAGCGGTAACACGCATGAACACTGAAGCTTTCTTT. It translates to CASSLAVTRMNTEAFF.

The chain has TRBV11-2 and TRBJ2-5, with TRBD2 matching 11 bases. CDR3 length: 15 residues. Germline lookup yields CDR1 SGHAT and CDR2 FQNNGV. Trimming at V came to 1 base and at J to 5 bases, leaving 3 bases not matched to a gene. The CDR3 coding sequence is TGTGCCAGCAGCTTAGGACTAGCGGGGCGGGAGACCCAGTACTTC. This gives the protein CASSLGLAGRETQYF.